A single sample gave rise to the 21 T cell receptor beta chains below, sequenced in a study of glioma-infiltrating T cells. Amplification of TCR alpha and beta CDR3 regions from RNA used iRepertoire nested multiplex PCR. Each CDR3 protein gets one entry after TCRdb re-called the multiplex PCR reads with MiXCR. The profile covers 160,000 or so distinct CDR3 sequences, with more than 35% appearing a single time and around 5% taken by the ten largest. The sample consisted of glioma tissue, nonneoplastic brain tissue, or PBMCs (not recorded which). All receptors come from a human donor with low-grade glioma or glioblastoma, undergoing nonglioma brain surgery, or in good health (not recorded which).

This clonotype was observed a few times. J is TRBJ2-1 and V is TRBV7-9; 10 nucleotides agree with TRBD2. CDR1 and CDR2 from the germline V gene are SEHNR and FQNEAQ (reference sequence). The CDR3 is made up of 17 amino acids. The trim removed 5 bases at V and 0 bases at J, leaving 7 bases unmatched. In DNA, the CDR3 is TGTGCCAGCAGCCCTAGCGGGGGATCGAGCTCCTACAATGAGCAGTTCTTC. Its translation: CASSPSGGSSSYNEQFF.

This clonotype was counted between two and nine times. The chain recombines TRBV12-3 or TRBV12-4 with TRBJ2-5; D is possibly TRBD1 or TRBD2 (5 bases each). V lost 7 bases, J lost 2 bases, and 14 bases lay in between. The CDR3 is 14 residues long. The CDR3 nucleotides are TGTGCCAGCAACCCCGGGACGGAGCAAGAGACCCAGTACTTC. This gives the protein CASNPGTEQETQYF.

This clonotype came up many times. The CDR3 nucleotides are TGTGCCAGCAGTCCGGGACAGAGATTTTACAATGAGCAGTTCTTC. Its translation: CASSPGQRFYNEQFF. The rearrangement links TRBV6-1 to TRBJ2-1; 7 bases line up with TRBD1. V lost 5 bases to trimming and J lost 4 bases; unmatched junction nucleotides: 8. The CDR3 contains 15 residues. Germline lookup yields CDR1 MNHNS and CDR2 SASEGT.

This clonotype has at least ten counts. The CDR3 region has the DNA TGCAGTGCTACCCGACAGGGGGGTAACTATGGCTACACCTTC. This codes for CSATRQGGNYGYTF. The gene calls are TRBV20-1 and TRBJ1-2; the match to TRBD1 covers 9 bases. CDR1 is DFQATT and CDR2 is SNEGSKA in the germline V gene (reference sequence). V dropped 4 bases and J dropped 1; count of bases not matched to a gene: 4. This CDR3 is built from 14 residues.

The chain has TRBV5-1 and TRBJ2-1; 8 nucleotides line up with TRBD2. Germline CDR1 reads SGHRS; CDR2 reads YFSETQ. The J segment lost 8 bases and the V segment lost 1 base, leaving 8 bases of the junction unmatched. The CDR3 has 15 residues. This CDR3 reads CASSLSGRREDEQFF. The CDR3, as DNA: TGCGCCAGCAGCTTGAGCGGGAGAAGGGAGGATGAGCAGTTCTTC. Based on the CDR3 plus reference TRBV5-1 and TRBJ2-1, the full variable domain is KAGVTQTPRYLIKTRGQQVTLSCSPISGHRSVSWYQQTPGQGLQFLFEYFSETQRNKGNFPGRFSGRQFSNSRSEMNVSTLELGDSALYLCASSLSGRREDEQFFGPGTRLTVL.

This chain connects TRBV24-1 to TRBJ2-1; no clear D. Germline-derived CDR1 and CDR2 are KGHDR and SFDVKD. Trimming shortened V by 1 base and J by 0 bases, and 9 bases separated the two germline ends. This CDR3 is built from 16 residues. The CDR3 loop reads CATSDFGPSSYNEQFF. The CDR3 DNA is TGTGCCACCAGTGATTTTGGACCGAGCTCCTACAATGAGCAGTTCTTC.

The chain carries TRBV5-1 and TRBJ1-1; D is undetermined. Germline-derived CDR1 and CDR2 are SGHRS and YFSETQ. Trimming removed 4 bases at V and 7 bases at J, with 14 bases between. CDR3 size: 13 residues. CDR3 bases: TGCGCCAGCAGCCCCAATCCGAGGAGTGAAGCTTTCTTT. This codes for CASSPNPRSEAFF.

This sequence joins TRBV12-5 and TRBJ1-1; tentatively, D is TRBD1 (5 bases). This CDR3 region has 12 residues. Germline V gives CDR1 LGHNT, CDR2 FRNRAP. Trimming stripped 6 bases from V and 9 bases from J, with 14 bases between. The CDR3 nucleotides are TGTGCTAGTGGAGCTCAGGGAACCAAAGCTTTCTTT. This gives the protein CASGAQGTKAFF. Complete variable domain (other parts from reference TRBV12-5 and TRBJ1-1): DARVTQTPRHKVTEMGQEVTMRCQPILGHNTVFWYRQTMMQGLELLAYFRNRAPLDDSGMPKDRFSAEMPDATLATLKIQPSEPRDSAVYFCASGAQGTKAFFGQGTRLTVV.

V gene TRBV12-3 or TRBV12-4 combines with J gene TRBJ1-1; possibly TRBD1 for D (6 bases). Deletions cut 7 bases from V and 1 base from J, with 16 bases between. This CDR3 has 15 amino acids. The CDR3 protein is CASTVQGARNTEAFF. The CDR3, as DNA: TGTGCCAGCACTGTACAGGGAGCGAGGAACACTGAAGCTTTCTTT.

The table lists this clonotype with a few counts. Since no conserved phenylalanine or tryptophan closes the CDR3, a read error is the likely cause. V and J are TRBV18 and TRBJ2-5; D is ambiguous. V was pared by 2 bases and J by 1 base, with 5 bases between. Germline assignment: CDR1 KGHSH and CDR2 LQKENI. The CDR3 has 13 amino acids. CDR3 sequence reads: CASSPDPQETQYY. CDR3 bases: TGTGCCAGCTCACCAGACCCCCAAGAGACCCAGTACTAC.

Regarding this clonotype: This clone may be a read error of a much larger clone one base away. The J gene is TRBJ1-5, the V gene TRBV6-2 or TRBV6-3, with D unresolved. In germline, CDR1 is MNHEY, CDR2 SVGEGT. V dropped 5 bases and J dropped 1 base, with 12 bases sitting between them. This CDR3 spans 15 amino acids. Here the CDR3 DNA reads TGTGCCAGCAGTGTCGCCGGGATCAGCAATCAGCCCCAGCATTTT. It codes for CASSVAGISNQPQHF.

Of note for this clonotype: A much bigger clone sits one base away, suggesting this may be a read error. The V gene is TRBV19, the J gene TRBJ1-2; D unclear. Germline assignment: CDR1 LNHDA and CDR2 SQIVND (reference sequence). Trimming took 9 bases from V and 4 from J, leaving 12 bases between them. CDR3 length: 12 amino acids. In DNA, the CDR3 is TGTGCCAGACGATGGTCCATCTATGGCTACACCTTC. This translates into CARRWSIYGYTF.

This clonotype has more than one count but fewer than ten. The rearrangement links TRBV30 to TRBJ1-2; 8 bases agree with TRBD1. V lost 0 bases, J lost 8 bases, and 8 bases stayed unmatched. CDR1 is GTSNPN, CDR2 SVGIG, per germline (reference sequence). This CDR3 has 14 residues. Here the CDR3 DNA reads TGTGCCTGGAGTGTAAGCCAGGGGGCGCGGGGCTACACCTTC. This codes for CAWSVSQGARGYTF. Using reference TRBV30 and TRBJ1-2 for the parts outside the CDR3, the full variable domain is SQTIHQWPATLVQPVGSPLSLECTVEGTSNPNLYWYRQAAGRGLQLLFYSVGIGQISSEVPQNLSASRPQDRQFILSSKKLLLSDSGFYLCAWSVSQGARGYTFGSGTRLTVV.

About this clonotype: Given a much more abundant clone one base away, this may be a read error. This chain links TRBV5-4 with TRBJ2-7, with 9 bases lining up with TRBD2. Germline V lookup: CDR1 SGHNT, CDR2 YYREEE (reference sequence). J lost 7 bases, V lost 2 bases, and 7 bases had no gene match. The CDR3 is made up of 14 amino acids. CDR3 sequence (DNA): TGTGCCAGCAGCTTAGGTAGCGGGAGCGGTGAGCAGTACTTC. It yields the protein CASSLGSGSGEQYF.

Concerning this clonotype itself: Sequence at one end of the junction differs from germline and may be a read error. V and J are TRBV15 and TRBJ1-5; no clear D. Germline CDR1 and CDR2: LNHNV and YYDKDF (reference sequence). The CDR3 runs 14 residues. The CDR3 DNA is TGTGCCAACAGCAGAGATCGGACGGCAGATATCCGGCATTTT. Its translation is CANSRDRTADIRHF.

In its sample, this clonotype was seen many times. The rearrangement joins TRBV18 to TRBJ1-1; D unresolved. Trimming cost V 3 bases and J 4 bases, with 9 bases left between them. CDR3 size: 13 residues. Germline assignment: CDR1 KGHSH and CDR2 LQKENI. The CDR3 is CASSPDQGTEAFF. CDR3 nucleotides: TGTGCCAGCTCACCTGATCAAGGCACTGAAGCTTTCTTT.

The V call is TRBV2, the J call TRBJ2-7, with 10 bases aligning to TRBD1. The V gene's germline CDR1 is SNHLY and CDR2 FYNNEI. V shed 0 bases and J 3 bases; nucleotides not matched to a gene: 2. There are 15 residues in the CDR3. As DNA, the CDR3 is TGTGCCAGCAGTGAAGCGGGACAGGGGTTCTACGAGCAGTACTTC. Amino acid sequence: CASSEAGQGFYEQYF.

The V call is TRBV6-6, the J call TRBJ1-2; 7 nucleotides line up with TRBD1. J was trimmed by 7 bases and V by 0 bases; bases with no gene match: 14. CDR1 MNHNY and CDR2 SVGAGI come from the germline V gene (reference sequence). The CDR3 totals 17 residues. Here the CDR3 DNA reads TGTGCCAGCAGTTACTCCCGGGACAGTGGAATGGTCTCTGGCTACACCTTC. It codes for CASSYSRDSGMVSGYTF.

For this clonotype: This clone may be a read error of a much larger clone one base away. This chain joins TRBV28 and TRBJ2-7; 7 bases fit TRBD2. The CDR3 consists of 14 residues. Germline loops: CDR1 MDHEN, CDR2 SYDVKM. The CDR3 nucleotides are TGTGCCAGCAGTTTAGCGGGAGTTCTATACGAGGAGTACTTC. This gives the protein CASSLAGVLYEEYF.

As to this clonotype: It may be a read error: a sequence one base away is much more abundant. The chain carries TRBV28 and TRBJ2-7, with 7 positions matching TRBD2. Germline loops: CDR1 MDHEN, CDR2 SYDVKM. CDR3 length: 14 residues. V lost 7 bases and J lost 4; bases outside the gene matches: 10. CDR3 nucleotide sequence: TGTGCCAGCAAGGAGGGAGGGCTAATTTACGAGCAGTACTTC. Translation: CASKEGGLIYEQYF.

The chain recombines TRBV10-3 with TRBJ2-2, with 10 bases identical to TRBD1. Germline values: CDR1 ENHRY, CDR2 SYGVKD. The CDR3 covers 13 residues. J was trimmed by 4 bases and V by 10 bases; bases with no gene match: 3. The CDR3 reads CATGQGVTGELFF. Written as DNA, the CDR3 is TGTGCCACCGGACAGGGGGTCACCGGGGAGCTGTTTTTT.